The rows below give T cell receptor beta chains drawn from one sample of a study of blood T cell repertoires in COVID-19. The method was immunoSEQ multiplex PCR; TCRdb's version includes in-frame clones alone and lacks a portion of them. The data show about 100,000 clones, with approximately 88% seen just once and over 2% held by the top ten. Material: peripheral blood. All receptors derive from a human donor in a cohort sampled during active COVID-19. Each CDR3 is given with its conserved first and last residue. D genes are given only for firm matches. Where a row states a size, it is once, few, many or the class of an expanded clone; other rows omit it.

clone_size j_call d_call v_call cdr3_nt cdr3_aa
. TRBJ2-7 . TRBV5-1 TGCGCCAGCAGCTTGGTAGGAGGAGACGAGCAGTACTTC CASSLVGGDEQYF
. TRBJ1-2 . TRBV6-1 TGTGCCAGCAGTGAACAGGCAGGGCGAGGTGGCTACACCTTC CASSEQAGRGGYTF
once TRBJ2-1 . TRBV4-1 TGCGCCAGCAGCCAATTAGCGAAGCAGTTCTTC CASSQLAKQFF
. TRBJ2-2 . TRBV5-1 TGCGCCAGCAGCTTGAGTGCCACCCTTGTGAGCACCGGGGAGCTGTTTTTT CASSLSATLVSTGELFF
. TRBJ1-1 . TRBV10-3 TGTGCCATCAGGGCCAGACAGGTGCCTGAAGCTTTCTTT CAIRARQVPEAFF
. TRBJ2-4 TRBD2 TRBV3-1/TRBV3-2 TGTGCCAGCAGCCAAGCAGTGACTAGCGGGAACATTCAGTACTTC CASSQAVTSGNIQYF
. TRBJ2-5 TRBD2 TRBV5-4 TGTGCCAGCAGTGCCAGCGGGACCCAAGAGACCCAGTACTTC CASSASGTQETQYF
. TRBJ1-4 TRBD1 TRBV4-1 TGCGCCAGCCGCCGGGGGACGAGACAGGGCGATGAAAAACTGTTTTTT CASRRGTRQGDEKLFF
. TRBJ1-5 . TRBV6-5 TGTGCCAGCACCCCGGAGGGCAGCAATCAGCCCCAGCATTTT CASTPEGSNQPQHF
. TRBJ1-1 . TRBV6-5 TGTGCCAGCACCATCCTGAACACTGAAGCTTTCTTT CASTILNTEAFF
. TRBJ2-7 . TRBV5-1 TGCGCCAGCAGCTCGGGCGGGGCGCCCTACGAGCAGTACTTC CASSSGGAPYEQYF
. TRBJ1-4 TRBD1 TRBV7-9 TGTGCCAGCAGCTTAGGTTCCGGGACAGGGATGAATGAAAAACTGTTTTTT CASSLGSGTGMNEKLFF
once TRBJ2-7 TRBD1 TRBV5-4 TGTGCCAGCAGTTCCCCGGGACAGGCCTCCTACGAGCAGTACTTC CASSSPGQASYEQYF
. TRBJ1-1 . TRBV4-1 TGCGCCAGCAGCCCGCCCCCCTCCGAAGCGAACACTGAAGCTTTCTTT CASSPPPSEANTEAFF
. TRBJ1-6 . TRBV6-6 TGTGCCAGCAGTCAGGGCCAGGGCTCACCCCTCCACTTT CASSQGQGSPLHF
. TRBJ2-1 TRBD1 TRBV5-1 TGCGCCAGCAGCTTCTCCCCTCCGGGACAGGGCTATGAGCAGTTCTTC CASSFSPPGQGYEQFF
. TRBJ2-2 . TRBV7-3 TGTGCCAGCAGCTCCCGGGGTCCCGTTGGGACCGGGGAGCTGTTTTTT CASSSRGPVGTGELFF
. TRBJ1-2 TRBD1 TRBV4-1 TGCGCCAGCAGCCATGGTGGACAGGAACGCAACTATGGCTACACCTTC CASSHGGQERNYGYTF
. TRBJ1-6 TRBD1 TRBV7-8 TGTGCCAGCAGCTTAGCGCAGGGGGCAAATTCACCCCTCCACTTT CASSLAQGANSPLHF
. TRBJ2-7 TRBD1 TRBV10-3 TGTGCCATCAGTGAACTGGCGGACAGGCAGACCTACGAGCAGTACTTC CAISELADRQTYEQYF
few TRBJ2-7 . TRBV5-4 TGTGCCAGCAGCTTAGGGAGCCAGGGGGGCTACGAGCAGTACTTC CASSLGSQGGYEQYF
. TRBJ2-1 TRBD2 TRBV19 TGTGCCAGTAGCCTACTAGCGGGGCGCAACAATGAGCAGTTCTTC CASSLLAGRNNEQFF
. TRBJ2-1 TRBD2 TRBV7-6 TGTGCCAGCAGCCTAAGGGCTAGCGGGGGGGCCGGCCGGGACAATGAGCAGTTCTTC CASSLRASGGAGRDNEQFF
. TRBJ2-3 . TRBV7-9 TGTGCCAGCAGCCTAGAGACTAGGCGTGACTATTTT CASSLETRRDYF
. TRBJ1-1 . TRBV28 TGTGCCAGCAGCTACCAAGCAGGGGTTGGCACTGAAGCTTTCTTT CASSYQAGVGTEAFF
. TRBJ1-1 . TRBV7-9 TGTGCCAGCAGTCCTACTACACCCAACACTGAAGCTTTCTTT CASSPTTPNTEAFF
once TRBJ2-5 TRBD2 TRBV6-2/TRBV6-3 TGTGCCAGCAGTCAAACCGGGACTAGCGGGATTTCGTACCAAGAGACCCAGTACTTC CASSQTGTSGISYQETQYF
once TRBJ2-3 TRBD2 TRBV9 TGTGCCAGCAGCGTGGGACTAGCGGGGAGCGCTAGCACAGATACGCAGTATTTT CASSVGLAGSASTDTQYF
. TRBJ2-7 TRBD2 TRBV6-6 TGTGCCAGCAGTTACGAGCGGGGCCTATACGAGCAGTACTTC CASSYERGLYEQYF
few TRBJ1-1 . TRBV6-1 TGTGCCAGCAGTGAGGGGGGGCGCACTGAAGCTTTCTTT CASSEGGRTEAFF
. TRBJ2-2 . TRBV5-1 TGCGCCAGCAGCCCCGGGGTCACCGGGGAGCTGTTTTTT CASSPGVTGELFF
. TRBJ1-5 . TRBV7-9 TGTGCCAGCAGCTTAGACGGGTATAGCAATCAGCCCCAGCATTTT CASSLDGYSNQPQHF
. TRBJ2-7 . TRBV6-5 TGTGCCAGCAGTTACCTGCAGACCTACGAGCAGTACTTC CASSYLQTYEQYF
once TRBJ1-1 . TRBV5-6 TGTGCCAGCAGCTTGATCCCAGGGGTGAACACTGAAGCTTTCTTT CASSLIPGVNTEAFF
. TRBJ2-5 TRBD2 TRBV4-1 TGCGCCAGCAGCCTAGTAGCGGGAGGGGGGGAGACCCAGTACTTC CASSLVAGGGETQYF
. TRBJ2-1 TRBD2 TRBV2 TGTGCCAGCAGTGAATCCGGGACTAGCGGGAGAGGGTCGCAGTTCTTC CASSESGTSGRGSQFF
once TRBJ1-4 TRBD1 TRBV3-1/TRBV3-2 TGTGCCAGCAGCCAAGGCCTGGGACAGCCTAATGAAAAACTGTTTTTT CASSQGLGQPNEKLFF
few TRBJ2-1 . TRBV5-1 TGCGCCAGCAGCTGGACAGACTACAATGAGCAGTTCTTC CASSWTDYNEQFF
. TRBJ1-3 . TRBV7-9 TGTGCCAGCAGCTCTGCTCAGGGTACTGGAAACACCATATATTTT CASSSAQGTGNTIYF
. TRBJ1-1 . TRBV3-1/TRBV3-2 TGTGCCAGCAGCCAACGGACAGCCTATGAAGCTTTCTTT CASSQRTAYEAFF
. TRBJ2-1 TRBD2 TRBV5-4 TGTGCCAGCCGCTTCAGAGGACTAGCGGGGGGGCCGAGGAACAATGAGCAGTTCTTC CASRFRGLAGGPRNNEQFF
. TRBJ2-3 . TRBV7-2 TGTGCCAGCGGGCGGCGGGCAGATACGCAGTATTTT CASGRRADTQYF
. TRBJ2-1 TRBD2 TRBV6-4 TGTGCCAGCAGTGACTCGGGACTAGCGCCTACCCATGAGCAGTTCTTC CASSDSGLAPTHEQFF
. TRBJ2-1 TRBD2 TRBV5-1 TGCGCCAGCAGCTTGGCCCGGGGGGTGGATGAGCAGTTCTTC CASSLARGVDEQFF
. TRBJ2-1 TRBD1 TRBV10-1 TGCGCCAGCCCGGGACAGGGGTTCCAATTTAAGAACAATGAGCAGTTCTTC CASPGQGFQFKNNEQFF
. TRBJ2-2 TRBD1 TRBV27 TGTGCCAGCAGTGCCGGACAGGGTAGGGGCACCGGGGAGCTGTTTTTT CASSAGQGRGTGELFF
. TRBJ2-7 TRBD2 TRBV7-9 TGTGCCAGCAGCGGGGCGGGAGGTACGGAGGAGCAGTACTTC CASSGAGGTEEQYF